This TCR beta chain emerged from a study of T cells after yellow fever vaccination. Overall study findings and caveats: Among primary-vaccination clones, most reappeared after the booster, at almost 98% for CD4 and approximately 90% for CD8. There was a possibility that FACS-sorted repertoires contained abundant clonotypes contaminating from the bulk population.

V was trimmed by 10 bases and J by 8 bases, leaving 22 bases between them. This CDR3 is built from 14 residues. In its sample, this clonotype was seen a few times. Its antigen is as yet unknown. The TCR cDNA carried a universal primer site and UMIs from 5'RACE template switching. One entry per CDR3 protein results from TCRdb running MiXCR on the 5' RACE reads. The data show over 250,000 distinct CDR3 sequences, around 4.9% seen once. The material sequenced was CD4+ T cells sorted from PBMCs, taken on the day of the yellow fever booster vaccination. The TCR originated in a man in his late teens or twenties who received the YFV17D yellow fever vaccine. This chain connects TRBV12-3 or TRBV12-4 to TRBJ2-3; D gene unclear. CDR3 amino acids: CATSPRVSPFTQYF. CDR3 bases: TGTGCCACCTCGCCTAGGGTCTCCCCGTTTACGCAGTATTTT.